A selection of T cell receptor beta chains follows, all from one sample in a study. Sequenced by immunoSEQ multiplex PCR; TCRdb stores in-frame clones only, minus some. The sample lists around 50,000 clones, over 85% occurring once. Material: PBMCs. These receptors all come from a man aged 35-49 years with rheumatoid arthritis. Both conserved end residues are part of each CDR3. D genes are given only for firm matches. Only some rows state a clone size, as once, few, many or a class for expanded clones.

>TRBV19|TRBJ2-5|NA|TRBD2
TGTGCCAGTAGTATAGATCTAGCGGGGTCCCAAGAGACCCAGTACTTC
CASSIDLAGSQETQYF
>TRBV27|TRBJ1-2|NA|TRBD1
TGTGCCAGTAGGGACAGAAGATCTACCTATGGCTACACCTTC
CASRDRRSTYGYTF
>TRBV7-8|TRBJ2-7|NA|NA
TGTGCCAGCAGCCCCCGACTTACCTACGAGCAGTACTTC
CASSPRLTYEQYF
>TRBV6-2/TRBV6-3|TRBJ1-1|NA|NA
TGTGCCAGCAGTTACAGCGGTGTCAGGAAGTATCGTACTGAAGCTTTCTTT
CASSYSGVRKYRTEAFF
>TRBV2|TRBJ1-2|NA|TRBD1
TGTGCCAGCAGCGACCCTCGGGACAGGCAACTCCTCTATGGCTACACCTTC
CASSDPRDRQLLYGYTF
>TRBV5-1|TRBJ2-6|NA|NA
TGCGCCAGCAGCTTTGGACAGATCTCTGGGGCCAACGTCCTGACTTTC
CASSFGQISGANVLTF
>TRBV4-1|TRBJ2-5|NA|TRBD2
TGCGCCAGCAGCCAAAGCGGGACTAGCGGGGGGCAAGAGACCCAGTACTTC
CASSQSGTSGGQETQYF
>TRBV18|TRBJ1-2|NA|NA
TGTGCCAGCTCACCACCGGGGACATCTCAAAATGAGCTATATGGCTACACCTTC
CASSPPGTSQNELYGYTF
>TRBV7-2|TRBJ2-1|NA|TRBD2
TGTGCCAGCAGATTCAGCGGGGGGCCCTCCTACAATGAGCAGTTCTTC
CASRFSGGPSYNEQFF
>TRBV2|TRBJ2-1|NA|TRBD2
TGTGCCAGCAGGCTTACTAGCGGGGGGGTCAATGAGCAGTTCTTC
CASRLTSGGVNEQFF
>TRBV7-2|TRBJ2-3|NA|NA
TGTGCCAGCAGCTTAGCTGGCCCCACCGATACGCAGTATTTT
CASSLAGPTDTQYF
>TRBV29-1|TRBJ1-1|NA|NA
TGCAGCGTGGTCGGACAGCCGAACACTGAAGCTTTCTTT
CSVVGQPNTEAFF
>TRBV4-1|TRBJ2-1|NA|TRBD2
TGCGCCAGCAGCCCAGGGACTAGCGGCTACAATGAGCAGTTCTTC
CASSPGTSGYNEQFF
>TRBV7-2|TRBJ2-7|NA|NA
TGTGCCAGCAGCTCGGGACTCCCCGCCTACGAGCAGTACTTC
CASSSGLPAYEQYF
>TRBV30|TRBJ1-2|NA|NA
TGTGCCTGGAGTGGTCTGACAACTAACTATGGCTACACCTTC
CAWSGLTTNYGYTF
>TRBV6-6|TRBJ1-5|NA|TRBD1
TGTGCCAGCAGTCCCGACAGGGCCAAGTATAGCAATCAGCCCCAGCATTTT
CASSPDRAKYSNQPQHF
>TRBV3-1/TRBV3-2|TRBJ1-1|once|TRBD1
TGTGCCAGCAGCCGGACAGGGGGCGAATACACTGAAGCTTTCTTT
CASSRTGGEYTEAFF